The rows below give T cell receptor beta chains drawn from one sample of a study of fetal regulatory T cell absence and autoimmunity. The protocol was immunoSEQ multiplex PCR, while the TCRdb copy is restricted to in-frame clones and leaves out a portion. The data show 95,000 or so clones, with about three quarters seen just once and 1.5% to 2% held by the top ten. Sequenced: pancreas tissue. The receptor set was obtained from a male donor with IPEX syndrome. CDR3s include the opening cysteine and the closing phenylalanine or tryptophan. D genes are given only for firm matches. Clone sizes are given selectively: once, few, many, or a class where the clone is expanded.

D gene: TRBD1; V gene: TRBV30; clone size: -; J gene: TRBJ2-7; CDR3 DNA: TGTGCCTGGAGCGACCCGGGACAGGGTCTCTCCGAGCAGTACTTC; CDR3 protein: CAWSDPGQGLSEQYF
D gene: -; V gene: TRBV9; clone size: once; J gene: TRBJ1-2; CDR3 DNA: TGTGCCAGCAGCGCCGGCACCAGGAGACCAACCTATGGCTACACCTTC; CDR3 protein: CASSAGTRRPTYGYTF
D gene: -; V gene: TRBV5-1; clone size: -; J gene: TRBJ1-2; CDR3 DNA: TGCGCCAGCAGCTTGATGCACAGGACTAACTATGGCTACACCTTC; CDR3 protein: CASSLMHRTNYGYTF
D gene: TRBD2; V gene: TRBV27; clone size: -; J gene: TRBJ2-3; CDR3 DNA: TGTGCCAGCAGTCTAGCGGTGACTAGCACAGATACGCAGTATTTT; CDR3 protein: CASSLAVTSTDTQYF
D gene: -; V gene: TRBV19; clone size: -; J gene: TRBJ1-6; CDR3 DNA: TGTGCCAGTAGTATGGTGGTACTTAATTCACCCCTCCACTTT; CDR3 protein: CASSMVVLNSPLHF
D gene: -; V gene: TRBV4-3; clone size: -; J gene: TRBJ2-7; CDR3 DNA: TGCGCCAGCAGCGCTTTCCCGGGGGACGAGCAGTACTTC; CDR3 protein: CASSAFPGDEQYF
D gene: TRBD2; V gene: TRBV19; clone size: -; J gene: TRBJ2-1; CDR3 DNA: TGTGCCAGTAGGGGACTAGCGCGATTGAGTGAGCAGTTCTTC; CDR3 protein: CASRGLARLSEQFF
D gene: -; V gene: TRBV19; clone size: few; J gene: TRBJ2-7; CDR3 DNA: TGTGCCAGTAGTGGACAGTCTTCCTACGAGCAGTACTTC; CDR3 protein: CASSGQSSYEQYF
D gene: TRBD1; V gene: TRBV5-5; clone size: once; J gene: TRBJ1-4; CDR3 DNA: TGTGCCAGCAGCTGGACGGGACAGGGGAAAAAACTGTTTTTT; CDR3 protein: CASSWTGQGKKLFF
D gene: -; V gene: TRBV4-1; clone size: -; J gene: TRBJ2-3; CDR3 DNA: TGCGCCAGCAGCCATCTAGTGGGGACAGATACGCAGTATTTT; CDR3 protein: CASSHLVGTDTQYF